This T cell receptor beta chain was identified during a study of T-cell memory formation after mild COVID-19. The authors produced TCR alpha and TCR beta cDNA libraries with sample barcodes and UMIs by 5'RACE using constant-segment primers. TCRdb re-called the 5' RACE reads through MiXCR, storing one row per CDR3 protein. The data hold 200,000 to 250,000 distinct CDR3 sequences, with 16% observed a single time. This clonotype came up a few times. The CDR3 is made up of 12 amino acids. V was shortened by 3 bases and J by 4 bases, with 7 bases between the two germline ends. Germline CDR1 DFQATT, CDR2 SNEGSKA (reference sequence).

The specimen sequenced was PBMCs or a T cell subset sorted from them (not recorded which). The sequence was obtained from a man younger than 35 who had mild COVID-19 (a few samples of this study predate the infection). Cell type and time point are not known. The chain joins TRBV20-1 to TRBJ1-5; D remains ambiguous. The CDR3 loop reads CSASDGNQPQHF. CDR3 bases: TGCAGTGCTAGTGATGGAAATCAGCCCCAGCATTTT.